The present T cell receptor beta chain was sequenced within a study of T-cell memory formation after mild COVID-19. TCRdb reanalysed the 5' RACE reads using MiXCR and keeps one entry per CDR3 protein. The data contain around 65,000 distinct CDR3 sequences, 9% to 9.5% of them singletons. This clonotype was recorded at least ten times. This TCR was sampled from a man between 18 and 29 years old who had mild COVID-19 (a few samples of this study predate the infection). Cell type and time point are not known. The sample consisted of PBMCs or a T cell subset sorted from them (not recorded which).

This CDR3 reads CASSRSGEHNEQFF. DNA for the CDR3: TGTGCCAGCAGCCGCAGCGGGGAACACAATGAGCAGTTCTTC. The rearrangement uses TRBV7-3 and TRBJ2-1; 7 positions agree with TRBD2. The CDR3 runs to 14 residues. Trimming took 5 bases from V and 5 from J; bases not matched to a gene: 6. Germline V gene lookup returns CDR1 SGHTA and CDR2 FQGTGA.